This TCR beta chain originates from a study of cytomegalovirus exposure and HLA in healthy donors. The study, taken as a whole, reports: Across donors, sequencing depth was assumed by presence/absence analyses to be roughly uniform.

Concerning this clone: The antigen is undetermined.

Germline assignment: CDR1 ENHRY and CDR2 SYGVKD. V lost 0 bases to trimming and J lost 9 bases, with 16 bases between them. The CDR3 spans 15 residues. PCR was performed using 60 Vbeta and 13 Jbeta primers. In the source study's methods: In a later analysis, of approximately 81 million unique beta chains, roughly 10 million appeared in at least two donors. Profiled with immunoSEQ multiplex PCR; TCRdb holds only in-frame clones, not every one. V and J calls and clone size are as listed in that table; D and trimming were resolved from the DNA. This sample has 220,000 or so clones, with 70% to 85% found just once.

Sequencing input: PBMCs. The origin of this receptor is a male donor in good health and CMV-seronegative. V is TRBV10-3 and J is TRBJ2-3, with a weak D call TRBD2 (6 bases). This CDR3 reads CAISESIRREQTQYF. DNA for the CDR3: TGTGCCATCAGTGAGTCGATACGACGGGAGCAGACGCAGTATTTT.